The 8 T cell receptor beta chains given below trace back to one sample, sequenced in a study of cytomegalovirus exposure and HLA in healthy donors. PCR used 60 Vbeta primers and 13 Jbeta primers. Some clones are missing from TCRdb's copy, which holds only in-frame ones; the method was immunoSEQ multiplex PCR. In the table there are approximately 90,000 clones, 75% to 80% of which are singletons. The sample was PBMCs. The receptor source for this set is a man aged 25-45 years in good health and CMV-seronegative.

The genes are TRBV6-5 and TRBJ1-2; a possible D gene is TRBD1 (5 bases). CDR1 is MNHEY and CDR2 is SVGAGI in the germline V gene. The CDR3 length is 13 residues. CDR3 protein: CADLRGGIYGYTF. The CDR3 nucleotides are TGTGCTGACCTTCGGGGGGGAATCTATGGCTACACCTTC.

The chain is built from TRBV6-1 and TRBJ1-6; TRBD1 might be the D (6 bases). CDR1 and CDR2 (germline): MNHNS, SASEGT. This CDR3 has 15 amino acids. Trimming left V 0 bases short and J 10 bases short, with 13 bases between. DNA for the CDR3: TGTGCCAGCAGTGAAGCTCCCACAGGGCTATCACCCCTCCACTTT. Its translation is CASSEAPTGLSPLHF.

This clone was seen just once. This rearrangement joins TRBV5-6 to TRBJ1-2; 9 bases line up with TRBD1. Germline CDR1 and CDR2: SGHDT and YYEEEE. The CDR3 covers 14 residues. The V segment lost 2 bases and the J segment 4 bases; nucleotides outside the gene matches: 3. CDR3 sequence reads: CASSLGTGFYGYTF. Here the CDR3 DNA reads TGTGCCAGCAGCTTAGGGACAGGGTTCTATGGCTACACCTTC.

This chain uses TRBV5-1 with TRBJ2-3; D is unclear. Between the trimmed V and J ends, which lost 0 bases and 0 bases, there was a span of 11 bases. CDR1 SGHRS and CDR2 YFSETQ come from the germline V gene. This CDR3 has 16 residues. CDR3 DNA: TGCGCCAGCAGCTTGGCCGGAGACTTTAGCACAGATACGCAGTATTTT. It is translated as CASSLAGDFSTDTQYF.

The chain has TRBV29-1 and TRBJ2-1, with a tentative D call TRBD2 (6 bases). The CDR3 runs 15 residues. V lost 5 bases, J lost 8 bases, and 22 bases lay in between. Germline V gives CDR1 SQVTM, CDR2 ANQGSEA. CDR3: CSVSGGQGPGDEQFF. The CDR3 nucleotides are TGCAGCGTTTCAGGAGGGCAGGGCCCTGGGGATGAGCAGTTCTTC.

The rearrangement links TRBV6-5 to TRBJ1-1; 8 bases map to TRBD1. Germline lookup yields CDR1 MNHEY and CDR2 SVGAGI. J lost 6 bases, V lost 5 bases, and 5 bases had no gene match. The CDR3 totals 13 residues. CDR3 sequence reads: CASSRTGLSEAFF. CDR3 sequence (DNA): TGTGCCAGCAGTCGGACAGGGCTTTCTGAAGCTTTCTTT.

The V call is TRBV5-1, the J call TRBJ2-2; possibly TRBD1 for D (5 bases). Germline V gene data show CDR1 as SGHRS and CDR2 as YFSETQ. The length of the CDR3 is 14 residues. Trimming took 7 bases from V and 6 from J, leaving 16 bases between them. The CDR3: CASYPTVSAGELFF. CDR3 bases: TGCGCCAGCTACCCGACAGTCTCCGCCGGGGAGCTGTTTTTT.

The V call is TRBV5-4, the J call TRBJ2-5; 12 bases are a match to TRBD2. With V trimmed by 0 bases and J by 4 bases, 7 bases remained unmatched. The germline CDR1 and CDR2 sequences are SGHNT and YYREEE (reference sequence). The CDR3 consists of 17 residues. This CDR3 is CASSLGLAGGPLETQYF. The CDR3 DNA reads as TGTGCCAGCAGCTTGGGGCTAGCGGGGGGGCCGCTAGAGACCCAGTACTTC.